This T cell receptor beta chain was recovered during a study of shared clonotypes between healthy human individuals. Study-wide results and limits: Tissues were not sampled, only blood, and their repertoires likely differ.

The CDR3 has 16 residues. The germline gives CDR1 SGHRS, CDR2 YFSETQ. Trimming removed 0 bases from V and 2 bases from J, with 14 bases in between. TCRdb's table, derived via immunoSEQ multiplex PCR, lists solely in-frame clones and lacks some. The sample lists roughly 2 million clones, around 95% occurring once. Details on this clone: Its specificity is not known.

The sample was naive CD4+ T cells sorted from blood. Subset given: CD45RA+ positively selected. This sequence originates from a man aged 18-30 years in good health. The V gene is TRBV5-1, the J gene TRBJ1-1, with D unresolved. CDR3 in amino acids: CASSLGVSQPNTEAFF. In DNA, the CDR3 is TGCGCCAGCAGCTTGGGTGTGTCTCAGCCCAACACTGAAGCTTTCTTT.